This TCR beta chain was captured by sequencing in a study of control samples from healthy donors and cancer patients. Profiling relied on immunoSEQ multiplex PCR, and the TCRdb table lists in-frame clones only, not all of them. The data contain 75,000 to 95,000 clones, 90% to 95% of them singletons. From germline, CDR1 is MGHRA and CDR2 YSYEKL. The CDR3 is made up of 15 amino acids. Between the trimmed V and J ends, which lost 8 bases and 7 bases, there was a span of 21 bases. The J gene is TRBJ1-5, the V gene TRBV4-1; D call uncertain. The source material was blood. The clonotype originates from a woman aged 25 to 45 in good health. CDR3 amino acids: CASGLVEGSTQPQHF. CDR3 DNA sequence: TGCGCCAGCGGGCTCGTGGAAGGGTCTACGCAGCCCCAGCATTTT.